This T cell receptor (beta chain) came from a study of PD-1 blockade in classical Hodgkin lymphoma. Study details: Patients were treated with nivolumab at 3 mg/kg, and this was given intravenously every 2 weeks. Study-level points and caveats: It was reported that newly diagnosed patients had less baseline TCR diversity than healthy donors. The study found that TCR diversity rose significantly by C4D1 in CD4+ but not CD8+ cells.

Losses at the gene ends were 2 bases for V and 5 bases for J; bases not matched to a gene: 8. The CDR3 length is 16 residues. Germline CDR1 and CDR2: KGHSH and LQKENI. Time point defined: cycle 4 day 1 (C4D1), after 6 weeks of nivolumab. With no exception, relapse followed autologous stem cell transplantation in all patients, and brentuximab vedotin exposure varied. Clones were sequenced by immunoSEQ multiplex PCR, and TCRdb holds only the in-frame ones, with some missing. The repertoire holds 43,000 or so clones, with around 80% as singletons. The count of this clone is one. Antigen specificity is unknown.

This TCR came from a human donor with classical Hodgkin lymphoma. Sample: peripheral blood mononuclear cells (PBMCs), taken before the fourth cycle of nivolumab. The chain carries TRBV18 and TRBJ1-3; 8 bases are a match to TRBD1. DNA for the CDR3: TGTGCCAGCTCACCAGTTCCTTCAGGGGGCCGAAACACCATATATTTT. Translation: CASSPVPSGGRNTIYF.